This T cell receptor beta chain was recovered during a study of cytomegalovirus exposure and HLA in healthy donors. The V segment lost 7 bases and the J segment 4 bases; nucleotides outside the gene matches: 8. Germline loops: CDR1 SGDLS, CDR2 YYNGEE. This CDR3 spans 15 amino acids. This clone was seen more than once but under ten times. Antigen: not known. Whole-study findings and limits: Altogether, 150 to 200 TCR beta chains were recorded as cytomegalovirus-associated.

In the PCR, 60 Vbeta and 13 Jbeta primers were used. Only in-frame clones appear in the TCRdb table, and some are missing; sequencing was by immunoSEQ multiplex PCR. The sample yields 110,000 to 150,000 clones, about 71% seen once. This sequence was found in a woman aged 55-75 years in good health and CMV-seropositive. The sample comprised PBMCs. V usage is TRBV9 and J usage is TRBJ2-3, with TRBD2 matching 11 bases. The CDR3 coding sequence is TGTGCCAGCGGACCGGGACTAGCGGTAGCAGATACGCAGTATTTT. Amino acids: CASGPGLAVADTQYF.